This TCR beta chain was captured in a study of blood T cell repertoires in COVID-19. Profiling relied on immunoSEQ multiplex PCR, and the TCRdb table lists in-frame clones only, not all of them. The data contain tens of thousands of clones, approximately 80% of them singletons. V was pared by 4 bases and J by 1 base, with 7 bases between. The CDR3 is 14 amino acids. CDR1 LNHDA and CDR2 SQIVND come from the germline V gene (reference sequence). The table lists this clone with a count of one. The chain uses TRBV19 and TRBJ2-2; D is unclear. The sequencing sample was made of peripheral blood. This clonotype was sampled from a woman aged 60-75 years with acute or convalescent COVID-19. This CDR3 reads CASSTPGNTGELFF. DNA for the CDR3: TGTGCCAGTAGTACACCGGGGAACACCGGGGAGCTGTTTTTT.